This TCR beta chain is drawn from a study of cytomegalovirus exposure and HLA in healthy donors. Study-wide results and caveats: Accurate prediction of most subjects' HLA-A and HLA-B alleles from TCR beta sequences was reported. Association with HLA alleles at 0.05 false discovery rate was found for roughly 17,000 TCR beta sequences in a later analysis. In a later analysis, TCR beta V- and J-gene trimming showed a link to a missense DCLRE1C variant.

V shed 5 bases, J shed 3 bases, and the junction held 18 bases outside the gene matches. CDR1 and CDR2 from the germline V gene are LNHDA and SQIVND (reference sequence). The CDR3 is made up of 20 amino acids. In this sample, this clone turned up a few times. The antigen remains unidentified. PCR used 60 Vbeta primers and 13 Jbeta primers. Generated by immunoSEQ multiplex PCR, the TCRdb table keeps only in-frame clones and is missing some. The table includes fewer than 200,000 clones, 80% detected once. The receptor comes from a woman aged 45-59 years in good health and CMV-seropositive. This chain uses TRBV19 with TRBJ2-3; TRBD2 agrees at 12 bases. Specimen: PBMCs. For the CDR3, the DNA is TGTGCCAGTAGTGCCCGTGGGACCGCTAGCGGGGGGGGACGGACAGATACGCAGTATTTT. Residues: CASSARGTASGGGRTDTQYF.